A selection of T cell receptor beta chains follows, all from one sample in a study of cytomegalovirus exposure and HLA in healthy donors. Some clones are missing from TCRdb's copy, which holds only in-frame ones; the method was immunoSEQ multiplex PCR. The profile shows about 130,000 clones, around four fifths of them singletons. Specimen: PBMCs. The receptors were gathered from a female donor in good health and CMV-seronegative. The CDR3 runs from the conserved cysteine through the conserved F or W. A D gene is named only where the DNA matches it firmly. Some rows have no size entry. The others give once, few or many, or a class for an expanded clone.

D: .
V: TRBV28
size: .
J: TRBJ2-7
CDR3: CASSTPVPSPYEQYF
DNA: TGTGCCAGCAGTACCCCAGTACCTTCCCCCTACGAGCAGTACTTC

D: TRBD2
V: TRBV7-8
size: .
J: TRBJ2-1
CDR3: CASSTSGSNNEQFF
DNA: TGTGCCAGCAGCACTAGCGGGAGCAACAATGAGCAGTTCTTC

D: .
V: TRBV11-2
size: .
J: TRBJ2-5
CDR3: CASSLDQGRGTQYF
DNA: TGTGCCAGCAGCTTAGATCAGGGGAGGGGGACCCAGTACTTC

D: TRBD2
V: TRBV27
size: .
J: TRBJ2-5
CDR3: CASSFRASGSWKETQYF
DNA: TGTGCCAGCAGTTTTAGGGCTAGCGGGAGTTGGAAAGAGACCCAGTACTTC

D: .
V: TRBV11-3
size: .
J: TRBJ1-1
CDR3: CASSPQGNTEAFF
DNA: TGTGCCAGCAGCCCTCAGGGGAACACTGAAGCTTTCTTT

D: .
V: TRBV4-3
size: .
J: TRBJ1-1
CDR3: CASSQEETQSSSGTEAFF
DNA: TGCGCCAGCAGCCAAGAAGAAACACAATCTTCCTCGGGCACTGAAGCTTTCTTT

D: .
V: TRBV5-1
size: few
J: TRBJ1-2
CDR3: CASSSTQGTYGYTF
DNA: TGCGCCAGCAGCTCCACCCAGGGAACCTATGGCTACACCTTC

D: .
V: TRBV28
size: .
J: TRBJ2-7
CDR3: CASSLRTPEQYF
DNA: TGTGCCAGCAGTCTCCGGACACCCGAGCAGTACTTC

D: .
V: TRBV11-2
size: once
J: TRBJ2-4
CDR3: CASSLGGARNIQYF
DNA: TGTGCCAGCAGCTTAGGGGGCGCGAGGAACATTCAGTACTTC

D: .
V: TRBV11-1
size: .
J: TRBJ1-2
CDR3: CASSFGRTGGYGYTF
DNA: TGTGCCAGCAGCTTCGGCCGGACGGGAGGCTATGGCTACACCTTC

D: .
V: TRBV28
size: .
J: TRBJ2-3
CDR3: CASSSSRAFTQYF
DNA: TGTGCCAGCAGTTCATCCAGGGCATTTACGCAGTATTTT

D: .
V: TRBV5-5
size: .
J: TRBJ2-3
CDR3: CASSLGVGTDTQYF
DNA: TGTGCCAGCAGCTTGGGCGTAGGCACAGATACGCAGTATTTT

D: .
V: TRBV4-2
size: few
J: TRBJ1-2
CDR3: CASSQTGFFGYTF
DNA: TGTGCCAGCAGCCAAACAGGGTTTTTCGGCTACACCTTC

D: .
V: TRBV30
size: few
J: TRBJ1-2
CDR3: CAWSQTRGYGYTF
DNA: TGTGCCTGGAGTCAAACCCGGGGCTATGGCTACACCTTC

D: .
V: TRBV5-1
size: .
J: TRBJ2-1
CDR3: CASSFLELSSYNEQFF
DNA: TGCGCCAGCAGCTTTTTGGAGTTAAGCTCCTACAATGAGCAGTTCTTC

D: TRBD2
V: TRBV4-1
size: .
J: TRBJ2-1
CDR3: CASSQLVSGRANEQFF
DNA: TGCGCCAGCAGCCAATTAGTAAGCGGGAGGGCCAATGAGCAGTTCTTC

D: TRBD1
V: TRBV5-1
size: .
J: TRBJ1-2
CDR3: CASSSTGSSYGYTF
DNA: TGCGCCAGCAGCTCGACAGGGTCCTCTTATGGCTACACCTTC

D: TRBD1
V: TRBV5-1
size: .
J: TRBJ2-5
CDR3: CASSAGTAKETQYF
DNA: TGCGCCAGCAGCGCTGGGACAGCCAAAGAGACCCAGTACTTC

D: .
V: TRBV18
size: .
J: TRBJ2-5
CDR3: CASSPQGKWETQYF
DNA: TGTGCCAGCTCACCCCAGGGGAAGTGGGAGACCCAGTACTTC

D: TRBD2
V: TRBV5-4
size: .
J: TRBJ2-3
CDR3: CASSLVGLAVTDTQYF
DNA: TGTGCCAGCAGCTTAGTCGGACTAGCGGTGACAGATACGCAGTATTTT

D: .
V: TRBV27
size: .
J: TRBJ1-4
CDR3: CASSFTGVGEKLFF
DNA: TGTGCCAGCAGTTTCACCGGGGTGGGTGAAAAACTGTTTTTT

D: .
V: TRBV30
size: .
J: TRBJ2-7
CDR3: CAWTGEGPSYEQYF
DNA: TGTGCCTGGACAGGGGAAGGTCCTTCCTACGAGCAGTACTTC

D: .
V: TRBV7-6
size: once
J: TRBJ2-1
CDR3: CASSLSTAGRYNEQFF
DNA: TGTGCCAGCAGCTTAAGTACGGCGGGAAGGTACAATGAGCAGTTCTTC

D: TRBD1
V: TRBV27
size: few
J: TRBJ1-1
CDR3: CASSLFRDRGAEAFF
DNA: TGTGCCAGCAGTTTATTCCGGGACAGGGGGGCCGAAGCTTTCTTT

D: .
V: TRBV4-2
size: .
J: TRBJ2-5
CDR3: CASSLGLSVETQYF
DNA: TGTGCCAGCAGCCTGGGGCTCAGCGTGGAGACCCAGTACTTC

D: .
V: TRBV25-1
size: .
J: TRBJ1-2
CDR3: CASSAGGYGYTF
DNA: TGTGCCAGCAGTGCGGGGGGGTATGGCTACACCTTC

D: .
V: TRBV4-3
size: .
J: TRBJ1-1
CDR3: CASSQAGNTEAFF
DNA: TGCGCCAGCAGCCAAGCAGGGAACACTGAAGCTTTCTTT

D: .
V: TRBV28
size: .
J: TRBJ2-7
CDR3: CASSPIKGWGTNYEQYF
DNA: TGTGCCAGCAGCCCTATAAAGGGGTGGGGCACGAACTACGAGCAGTACTTC

D: .
V: TRBV28
size: .
J: TRBJ2-7
CDR3: CASSPDYSFYEQYF
DNA: TGTGCCAGCAGTCCGGACTATTCCTTCTACGAGCAGTACTTC

D: TRBD1
V: TRBV9
size: .
J: TRBJ2-1
CDR3: CASSPYRGSEPHNEQFF
DNA: TGTGCCAGCAGCCCCTACAGGGGGTCCGAGCCCCACAATGAGCAGTTCTTC

D: TRBD2
V: TRBV7-8
size: .
J: TRBJ2-1
CDR3: CASSKGGSSGTYNEQFF
DNA: TGTGCCAGCAGCAAGGGGGGATCTAGCGGGACCTACAATGAGCAGTTCTTC

D: .
V: TRBV7-6
size: .
J: TRBJ2-3
CDR3: CASSFSTDTQYF
DNA: TGTGCCAGCAGCTTCTCGACAGATACGCAGTATTTT

D: TRBD2
V: TRBV15
size: once
J: TRBJ2-1
CDR3: CATSRSLAGGRNEQFF
DNA: TGTGCCACCAGCAGGTCCTTAGCGGGAGGAAGGAATGAGCAGTTCTTC

D: TRBD1
V: TRBV25-1
size: .
J: TRBJ1-2
CDR3: CASSDPRQGLNYGYTF
DNA: TGTGCCAGCAGTGACCCACGACAGGGACTTAACTATGGCTACACCTTC

D: TRBD1
V: TRBV5-4
size: .
J: TRBJ2-5
CDR3: CASSSRQGSETQYF
DNA: TGTGCCAGCAGCTCGAGACAGGGCAGCGAGACCCAGTACTTC

D: .
V: TRBV28
size: .
J: TRBJ2-1
CDR3: CASRSTQGNNEQFF
DNA: TGTGCCAGCAGATCTACCCAGGGGAACAATGAGCAGTTCTTC

D: TRBD2
V: TRBV19
size: once
J: TRBJ2-7
CDR3: CASSPGTSGYEQYF
DNA: TGTGCCAGTAGTCCCGGGACTAGCGGCTACGAGCAGTACTTC

D: .
V: TRBV19
size: .
J: TRBJ2-1
CDR3: CASDKGWGNEQFF
DNA: TGTGCCAGCGATAAGGGGTGGGGTAATGAGCAGTTCTTC

D: TRBD1
V: TRBV28
size: .
J: TRBJ1-1
CDR3: CASSLLGGGLIAFF
DNA: TGTGCCAGCAGTTTATTAGGGGGCGGCCTGATAGCTTTCTTT

D: .
V: TRBV6-6
size: .
J: TRBJ1-1
CDR3: CASSYATDSTEAFF
DNA: TGTGCCAGCAGTTACGCGACAGACAGCACTGAAGCTTTCTTT

D: .
V: TRBV6-4
size: few
J: TRBJ2-3
CDR3: CASSVQGGDTQYF
DNA: TGTGCCAGCAGTGTCCAGGGGGGAGATACGCAGTATTTT

D: .
V: TRBV28
size: .
J: TRBJ1-1
CDR3: CASSFLEQGNTEAFF
DNA: TGTGCCAGCAGTTTCCTTGAGCAGGGTAACACTGAAGCTTTCTTT

D: TRBD2
V: TRBV5-5
size: .
J: TRBJ2-1
CDR3: CASSLELAGNNEQFF
DNA: TGTGCCAGCAGCTTGGAACTAGCGGGAAACAATGAGCAGTTCTTC

D: .
V: TRBV5-6
size: .
J: TRBJ2-3
CDR3: CASSLGQASTDTQYF
DNA: TGTGCCAGCAGCTTGGGACAAGCTAGCACAGATACGCAGTATTTT

D: .
V: TRBV9
size: .
J: TRBJ2-7
CDR3: CASSVAGSAHEQYF
DNA: TGTGCCAGCAGCGTAGCGGGTAGCGCACACGAGCAGTACTTC

D: TRBD2
V: TRBV30
size: .
J: TRBJ2-7
CDR3: CAWSRGLAVSYEQYF
DNA: TGTGCCTGGAGTCGGGGACTAGCGGTCTCCTACGAGCAGTACTTC

D: .
V: TRBV18
size: .
J: TRBJ2-1
CDR3: CASSPLSGVYNEQFF
DNA: TGTGCCAGCTCACCACTAAGCGGAGTTTACAATGAGCAGTTCTTC

D: .
V: TRBV6-5
size: once
J: TRBJ1-1
CDR3: CASTRQFGNTEAFF
DNA: TGTGCCAGCACCAGACAGTTCGGTAACACTGAAGCTTTCTTT

D: TRBD2
V: TRBV28
size: .
J: TRBJ2-3
CDR3: CASMLTSGGTDTQYF
DNA: TGTGCCAGCATGCTAACTAGCGGGGGCACAGATACGCAGTATTTT

D: TRBD2
V: TRBV11-3
size: .
J: TRBJ2-1
CDR3: CASSTGGSGRDEQFF
DNA: TGTGCCAGCAGCACAGGGGGTAGCGGGAGGGATGAGCAGTTCTTC

D: .
V: TRBV7-8
size: .
J: TRBJ2-1
CDR3: CASSLAGGYEQFF
DNA: TGTGCCAGCAGCTTAGCGGGAGGATATGAGCAGTTCTTC

D: .
V: TRBV5-4
size: once
J: TRBJ2-1
CDR3: CASSFGASDSGNEQFF
DNA: TGTGCCAGCAGCTTCGGAGCCTCTGACTCGGGGAATGAGCAGTTCTTC

D: .
V: TRBV5-4
size: .
J: TRBJ2-2
CDR3: CASSLATLGLNTGELFF
DNA: TGTGCCAGCAGCTTGGCGACGTTAGGACTAAACACCGGGGAGCTGTTTTTT